The 8 T cell receptor beta chains in this list originate from one sample, sequenced in a study of persistence of HIV-infected CD4 T cells. Cells were stimulated with CMV-infected fibroblast lysates at approximately 10 ug/mL. CD40L-negative CD69-negative CD45RO-high memory CD4+ T cells were sorted as populations depleted of antigen-responding cells. This was the immunoSEQ version 4 assay in survey mode. The data were produced by immunoSEQ multiplex PCR, yet TCRdb's version contains in-frame clones alone and is incomplete. The sample has 35,000 to 40,000 clones, approximately 84% seen once. No cognate antigen is known for these TCRs. Sample: CD4+ T cells sorted from PBMCs after approximately 20-hour stimulation, taken from a patient who received antiretroviral therapy. Receptors originate from an adult man with HIV who was CMV-seropositive.

The chain combines TRBV5-1 with TRBJ1-4; maybe TRBD1 (5 bases). CDR1 SGHRS and CDR2 YFSETQ come from the germline V gene. V gave up 2 bases and J gave up 0 bases, with 14 bases separating them. The CDR3 contains 17 residues. CDR3 sequence (DNA): TGCGCCAGCAGCTTTAACCCCCAGGGATCAACTAATGAAAAACTGTTTTTT. It encodes CASSFNPQGSTNEKLFF.

The chain has TRBV6-1 and TRBJ2-4; the D gene is possibly TRBD2 (6 bases). Germline CDR1 is MNHNS and CDR2 is SASEGT. The V and J ends lost 0 bases and 9 bases respectively, with 12 bases between them. The CDR3 is made up of 14 amino acids. The CDR3 coding sequence is TGTGCCAGCAGTGAAGCGGCGGGGCCCGGCATTCAGTACTTC. It codes for CASSEAAGPGIQYF.

CDR3 nucleotides: TGTGCCAGCAGCCAGAGCGGGGGTACCTACGAGCAGTACTTC. It yields the protein CASSQSGGTYEQYF. V and J are TRBV27 and TRBJ2-7; 8 positions match TRBD2. The CDR3 loop spans 14 amino acids. CDR1 and CDR2 (germline): MNHEY, SMNVEV (reference sequence). The J segment lost 2 bases and the V segment lost 6 bases, leaving 6 bases of the junction unmatched.

This chain uses TRBV6-5 with TRBJ1-4, with D unclear. Looked up from germline, CDR1 is MNHEY and CDR2 is SVGAGI. Deletions cut 10 bases from V and 6 bases from J, with 21 bases between. The CDR3 has 15 residues. CDR3 DNA sequence: TGTGCCACCAGAAATAGCGGATCCTTGTATGAAAAACTGTTTTTT. Amino acids: CATRNSGSLYEKLFF.

This clone was detected a few times. The chain carries TRBV7-2 and TRBJ1-6, with a possible D match to TRBD1 (5 bases). V gave up 3 bases and J gave up 7 bases, with 16 bases separating them. There are 16 residues in the CDR3. CDR1 and CDR2 from the germline V gene are SGHTA and FQGNSA. The DNA of the CDR3 is TGTGCCAGCAGCTTGGACACTGGGGGAATCAATTCACCCCTCCACTTT. Protein: CASSLDTGGINSPLHF.

The rearrangement uses TRBV6-5 and TRBJ2-7, with D perhaps TRBD1 or TRBD2 (5 bases each). Germline CDR1 is MNHEY and CDR2 is SVGAGI. Trimming pared 6 bases from V and 6 bases from J, leaving 12 bases between. The CDR3 runs to 12 residues. CDR3 sequence reads: CASRGPGGEQYF. The CDR3 nucleotides read TGTGCCAGCAGGGGACCTGGAGGCGAGCAGTACTTC.

The rearrangement uses TRBV2 and TRBJ2-4, with D possibly TRBD2 on 5 matching bases. Germline values: CDR1 SNHLY, CDR2 FYNNEI. V gave up 0 bases and J gave up 15 bases, with 15 bases separating them. There are 13 residues in the CDR3. The CDR3 DNA is TGTGCCAGCAGTGAAGCAGTCCGGGGTCCCAGGTACTTC. Its protein is CASSEAVRGPRYF.

V and J are TRBV4-1 and TRBJ2-1; TRBD1 is a possible D gene (5 bases). Per germline, CDR1 MGHRA and CDR2 YSYEKL. The CDR3 has 16 amino acids. V was cut by 1 base and J by 7 bases, with 17 bases left in between. The CDR3 protein is CASSQGHRPLLNEQFF. For the CDR3, the DNA is TGCGCCAGCAGCCAAGGTCACAGGCCTCTTTTGAATGAGCAGTTCTTC.